Below, 5 T cell receptor beta chains from the same sample are listed, as sequenced in a study of blood T cell repertoires in COVID-19. Assay: immunoSEQ multiplex PCR; the TCRdb copy retains only in-frame clones and omits some. Here the sample spans about 260,000 clones, about 89% being singletons. The sequenced material came from peripheral blood. Receptors originate from a woman in her thirties or forties who had recovered from COVID-19.

The chain recombines TRBV19 with TRBJ1-2; D gene uncertain. V lost 7 bases to trimming and J lost 4 bases, with 19 bases between them. CDR1 and CDR2 from the germline V gene are LNHDA and SQIVND (reference sequence). This CDR3 comprises 15 residues. The CDR3 reads CASTDRARGGYGYTF. The CDR3 DNA is TGTGCCAGTACCGATAGGGCCCGGGGAGGCTATGGCTACACCTTC.

This clone was observed a single time. This chain links TRBV25-1 with TRBJ1-5, with D perhaps TRBD1 (5 bases). Trimming shortened V by 3 bases and J by 2 bases, and 8 bases separated the two germline ends. CDR3 length equals 14 residues. Germline CDR1 reads MGHDK; CDR2 reads SYGVNS. The CDR3 is CASSDGGGNQPQHF. In DNA, the CDR3 is TGTGCCAGCAGTGACGGGGGAGGCAATCAGCCCCAGCATTTT.

V gene TRBV11-1 combines with J gene TRBJ2-3; D perhaps matches TRBD2 (6 bases). The CDR3 extends over 16 amino acids. Germline V gene lookup returns CDR1 SGHAT and CDR2 FQDESV (reference sequence). The germline V and J ends were trimmed by 6 bases and 2 bases, with 18 bases remaining between them. CDR3 nucleotides: TGTGCCAGCAGTCGAGCTGGCGGGGCCTACACAGATACGCAGTATTTT. Translating it yields CASSRAGGAYTDTQYF.

V usage is TRBV30 and J usage is TRBJ2-3, with a possible D match to TRBD1 (6 bases). With 2 bases removed from V and 6 bases from J, the gap between germline ends came to 15 bases. The CDR3 is made up of 14 amino acids. Germline V gene data show CDR1 as GTSNPN and CDR2 as SVGIG (reference sequence). The CDR3 loop reads CAWSQVGAGDTQYF. CDR3 sequence (DNA): TGTGCCTGGAGTCAAGTGGGGGCCGGGGATACGCAGTATTTT.

CDR3 DNA: TGTGCCAGTCTTTCGTCCAGATACTCCTACGAGCAGTACTTC. Encoded protein: CASLSSRYSYEQYF. This sequence joins TRBV2 and TRBJ2-7; no reliable D call. The CDR3 totals 14 residues. Germline CDR1 is SNHLY and CDR2 is FYNNEI. Trimming took 9 bases from V and 0 from J, leaving 15 bases between them.